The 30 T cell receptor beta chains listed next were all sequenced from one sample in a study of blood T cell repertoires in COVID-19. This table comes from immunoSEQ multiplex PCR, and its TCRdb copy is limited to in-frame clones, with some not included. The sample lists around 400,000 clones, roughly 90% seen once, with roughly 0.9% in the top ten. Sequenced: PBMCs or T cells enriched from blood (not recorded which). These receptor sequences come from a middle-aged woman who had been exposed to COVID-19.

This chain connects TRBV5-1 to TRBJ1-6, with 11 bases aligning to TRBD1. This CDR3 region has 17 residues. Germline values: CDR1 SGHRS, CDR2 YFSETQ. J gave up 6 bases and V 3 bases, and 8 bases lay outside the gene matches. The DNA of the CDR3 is TGCGCCAGCAGCTCCGGACAGGGGGCCGTTGGTAATTCACCCCTCCACTTT. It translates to CASSSGQGAVGNSPLHF.

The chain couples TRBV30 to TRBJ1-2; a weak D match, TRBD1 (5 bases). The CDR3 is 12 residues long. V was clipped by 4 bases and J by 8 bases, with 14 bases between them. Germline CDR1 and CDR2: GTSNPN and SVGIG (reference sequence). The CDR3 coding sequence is TGTGCCTGGACCCTTGGGGCGGGAGGCTACACCTTC. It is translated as CAWTLGAGGYTF.

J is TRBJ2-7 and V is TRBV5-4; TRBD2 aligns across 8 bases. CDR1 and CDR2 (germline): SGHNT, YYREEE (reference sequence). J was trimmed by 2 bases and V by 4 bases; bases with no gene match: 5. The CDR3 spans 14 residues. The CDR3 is CASSERGRTYEQYF. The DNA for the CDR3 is TGTGCCAGCAGCGAGCGGGGGAGGACCTACGAGCAGTACTTC.

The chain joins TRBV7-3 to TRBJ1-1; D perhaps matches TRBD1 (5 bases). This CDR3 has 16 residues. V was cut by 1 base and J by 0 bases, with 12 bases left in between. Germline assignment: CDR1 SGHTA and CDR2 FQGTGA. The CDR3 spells CASSLRAGLMNTEAFF. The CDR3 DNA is TGTGCCAGCAGCTTAAGGGCAGGGCTTATGAACACTGAAGCTTTCTTT.

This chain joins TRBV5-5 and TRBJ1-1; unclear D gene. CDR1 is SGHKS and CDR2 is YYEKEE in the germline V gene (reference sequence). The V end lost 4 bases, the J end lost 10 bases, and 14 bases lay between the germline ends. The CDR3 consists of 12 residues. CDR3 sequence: CASSPAGSGAFF. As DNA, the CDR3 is TGTGCCAGCAGCCCCGCGGGGTCAGGAGCTTTCTTT.

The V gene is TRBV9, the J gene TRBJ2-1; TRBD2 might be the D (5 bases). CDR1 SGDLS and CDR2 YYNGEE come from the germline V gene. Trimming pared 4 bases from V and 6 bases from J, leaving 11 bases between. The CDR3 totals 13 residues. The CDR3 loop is CASSTRAINEQFF. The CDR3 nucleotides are TGTGCCAGCAGCACGAGGGCCATCAATGAGCAGTTCTTC.

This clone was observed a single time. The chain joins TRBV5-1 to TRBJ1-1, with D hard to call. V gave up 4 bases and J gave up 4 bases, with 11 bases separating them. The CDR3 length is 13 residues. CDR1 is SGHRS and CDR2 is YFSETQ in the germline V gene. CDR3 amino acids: CASSAQIGTEAFF. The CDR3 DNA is TGCGCCAGCAGCGCCCAGATTGGCACTGAAGCTTTCTTT.

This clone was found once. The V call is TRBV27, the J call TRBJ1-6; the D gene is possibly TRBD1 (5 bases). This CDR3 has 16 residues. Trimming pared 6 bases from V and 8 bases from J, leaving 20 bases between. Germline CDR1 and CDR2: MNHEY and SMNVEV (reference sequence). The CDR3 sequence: CASRRDFGGSDSPLHF. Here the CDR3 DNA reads TGTGCCAGCAGACGAGACTTCGGGGGTTCGGATTCACCCCTCCACTTT.

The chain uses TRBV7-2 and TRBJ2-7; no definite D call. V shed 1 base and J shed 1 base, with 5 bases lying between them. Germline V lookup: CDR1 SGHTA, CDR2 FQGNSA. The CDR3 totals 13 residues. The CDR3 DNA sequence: TGTGCCAGCAGCTTAGTACAGTCCTACGAGCAGTACTTC. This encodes CASSLVQSYEQYF. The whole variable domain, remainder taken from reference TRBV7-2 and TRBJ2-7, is GAGVSQSPSNKVTEKGKDVELRCDPISGHTALYWYRQSLGQGLEFLIYFQGNSAPDKSGLPSDRFSAERTGGSVSTLTIQRTQQEDSAVYLCASSLVQSYEQYFGPGTRLTVT.

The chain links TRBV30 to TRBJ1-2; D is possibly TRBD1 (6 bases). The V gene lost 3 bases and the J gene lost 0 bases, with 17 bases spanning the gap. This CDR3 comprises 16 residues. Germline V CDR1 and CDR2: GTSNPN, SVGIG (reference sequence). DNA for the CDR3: TGTGCCTGGAGGGCTCCTCCTGGACAGTCTAACTATGGCTACACCTTC. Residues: CAWRAPPGQSNYGYTF.

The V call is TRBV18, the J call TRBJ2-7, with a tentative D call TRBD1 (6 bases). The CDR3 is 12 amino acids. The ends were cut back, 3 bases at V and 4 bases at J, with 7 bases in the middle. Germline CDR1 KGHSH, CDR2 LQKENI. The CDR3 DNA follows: TGTGCCAGCTCACCTGACAGGTACGAGCAGTACTTC. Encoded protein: CASSPDRYEQYF.

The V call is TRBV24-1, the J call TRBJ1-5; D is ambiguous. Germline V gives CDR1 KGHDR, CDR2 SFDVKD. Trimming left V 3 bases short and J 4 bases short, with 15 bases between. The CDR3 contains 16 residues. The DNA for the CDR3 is TGTGCCACCAGTGATGGCCCACTTAACGGGAATCAGCCCCAGCATTTT. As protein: CATSDGPLNGNQPQHF.

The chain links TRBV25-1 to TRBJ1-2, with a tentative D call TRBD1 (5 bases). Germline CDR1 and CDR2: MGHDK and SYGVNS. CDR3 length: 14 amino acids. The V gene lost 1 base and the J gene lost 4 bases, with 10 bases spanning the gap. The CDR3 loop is CASSEWGLGYGYTF. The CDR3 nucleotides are TGTGCCAGCAGTGAATGGGGACTAGGCTATGGCTACACCTTC.

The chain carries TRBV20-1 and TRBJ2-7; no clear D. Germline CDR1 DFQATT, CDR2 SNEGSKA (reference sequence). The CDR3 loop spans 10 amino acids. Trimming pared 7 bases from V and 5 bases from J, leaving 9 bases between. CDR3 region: CSVNDNEQYF. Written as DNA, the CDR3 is TGCAGTGTTAACGACAACGAGCAGTACTTC.

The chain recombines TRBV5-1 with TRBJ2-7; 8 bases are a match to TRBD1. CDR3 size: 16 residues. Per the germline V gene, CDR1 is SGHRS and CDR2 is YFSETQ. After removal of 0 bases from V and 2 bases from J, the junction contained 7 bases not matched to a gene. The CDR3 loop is CASSLGKTGAAYEQYF. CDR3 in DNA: TGCGCCAGCAGCTTGGGTAAGACAGGGGCGGCCTACGAGCAGTACTTC.

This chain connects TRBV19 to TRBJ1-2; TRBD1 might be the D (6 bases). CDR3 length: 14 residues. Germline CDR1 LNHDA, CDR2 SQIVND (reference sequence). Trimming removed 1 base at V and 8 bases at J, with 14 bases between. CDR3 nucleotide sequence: TGTGCCAGTAGTATAGGGGCAGGGGCAAAGGGCTACACCTTC. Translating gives CASSIGAGAKGYTF.

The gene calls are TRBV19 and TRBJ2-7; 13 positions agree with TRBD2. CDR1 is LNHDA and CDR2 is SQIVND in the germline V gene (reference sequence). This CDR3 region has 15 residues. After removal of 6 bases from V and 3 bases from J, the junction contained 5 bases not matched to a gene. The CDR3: CASSQTSGRNYEQYF. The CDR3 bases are TGTGCCAGTAGCCAGACTAGCGGGAGGAACTACGAGCAGTACTTC.

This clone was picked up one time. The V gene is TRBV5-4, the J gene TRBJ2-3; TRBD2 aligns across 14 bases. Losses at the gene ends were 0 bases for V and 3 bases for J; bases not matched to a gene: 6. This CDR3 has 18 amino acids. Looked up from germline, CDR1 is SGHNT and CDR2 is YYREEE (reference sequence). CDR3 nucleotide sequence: TGTGCCAGCAGCTTGGCGCCGACTAGCGGGGGGGCTACAGATACGCAGTATTTT. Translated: CASSLAPTSGGATDTQYF.

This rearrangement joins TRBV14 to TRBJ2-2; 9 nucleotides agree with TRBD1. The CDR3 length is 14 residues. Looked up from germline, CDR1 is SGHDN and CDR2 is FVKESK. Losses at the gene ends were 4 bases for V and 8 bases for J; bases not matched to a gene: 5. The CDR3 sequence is CASSPTGGLGELFF. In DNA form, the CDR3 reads TGTGCCAGCAGCCCTACAGGGGGCCTAGGGGAGCTGTTTTTT. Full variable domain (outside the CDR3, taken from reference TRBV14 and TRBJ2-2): EAGVTQFPSHSVIEKGQTVTLRCDPISGHDNLYWYRRVMGKEIKFLLHFVKESKQDESGMPNNRFLAERTGGTYSTLKVQPAELEDSGVYFCASSPTGGLGELFFGEGSRLTVL.

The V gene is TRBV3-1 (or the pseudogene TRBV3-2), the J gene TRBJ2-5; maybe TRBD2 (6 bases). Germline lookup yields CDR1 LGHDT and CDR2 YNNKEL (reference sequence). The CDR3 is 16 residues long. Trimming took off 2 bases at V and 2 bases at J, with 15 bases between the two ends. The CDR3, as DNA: TGTGCCAGCAGCCAACCAATGGGGGGAGCGCAAGAGACCCAGTACTTC. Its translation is CASSQPMGGAQETQYF.

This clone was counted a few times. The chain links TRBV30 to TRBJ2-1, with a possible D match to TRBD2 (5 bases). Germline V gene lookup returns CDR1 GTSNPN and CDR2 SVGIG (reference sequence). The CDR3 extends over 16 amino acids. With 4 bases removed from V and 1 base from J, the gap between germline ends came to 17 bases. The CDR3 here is CAWTPMRAMSYNEQFF. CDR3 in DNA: TGTGCCTGGACCCCAATGCGGGCTATGTCCTACAATGAGCAGTTCTTC.

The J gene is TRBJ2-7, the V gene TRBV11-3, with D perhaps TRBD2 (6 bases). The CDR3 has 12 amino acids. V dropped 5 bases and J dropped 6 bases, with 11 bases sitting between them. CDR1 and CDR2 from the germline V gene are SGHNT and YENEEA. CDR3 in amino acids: CASSSREPEQYF. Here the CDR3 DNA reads TGTGCCAGCAGCAGTCGGGAGCCCGAGCAGTACTTC.

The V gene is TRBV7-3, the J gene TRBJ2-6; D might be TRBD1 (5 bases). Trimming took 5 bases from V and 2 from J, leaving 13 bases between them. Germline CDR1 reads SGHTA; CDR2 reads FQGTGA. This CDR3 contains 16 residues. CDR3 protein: CASSPRLGAGANVLTF. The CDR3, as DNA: TGTGCCAGCAGCCCGCGGCTAGGGGCTGGGGCCAACGTCCTGACTTTC.

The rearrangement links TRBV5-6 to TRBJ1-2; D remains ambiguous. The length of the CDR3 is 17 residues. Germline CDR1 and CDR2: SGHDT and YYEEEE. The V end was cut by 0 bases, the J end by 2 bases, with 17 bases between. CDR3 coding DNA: TGTGCCAGCAGCTTGGATAGGGAGGTCGACTTCAACTATGGCTACACCTTC. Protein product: CASSLDREVDFNYGYTF.

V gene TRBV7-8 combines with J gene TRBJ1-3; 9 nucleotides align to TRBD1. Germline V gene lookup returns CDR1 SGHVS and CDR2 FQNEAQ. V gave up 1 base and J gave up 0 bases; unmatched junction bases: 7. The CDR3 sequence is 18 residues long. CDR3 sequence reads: CASSLVKGQGSSGNTIYF. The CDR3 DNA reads TGTGCCAGCAGCTTAGTTAAGGGACAGGGAAGCTCTGGAAACACCATATATTTT.

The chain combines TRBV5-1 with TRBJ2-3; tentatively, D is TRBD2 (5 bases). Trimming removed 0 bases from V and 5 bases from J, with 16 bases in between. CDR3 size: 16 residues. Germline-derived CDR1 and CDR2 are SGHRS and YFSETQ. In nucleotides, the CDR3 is TGCGCCAGCAGCTTGGCCTCGGGCGGGTCGGGAGATACGCAGTATTTT. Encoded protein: CASSLASGGSGDTQYF.

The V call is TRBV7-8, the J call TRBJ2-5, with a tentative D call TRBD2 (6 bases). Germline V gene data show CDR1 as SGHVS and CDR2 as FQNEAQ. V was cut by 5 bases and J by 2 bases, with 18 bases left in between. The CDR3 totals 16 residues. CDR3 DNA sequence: TGTGCCAGCAGCCCCCCCGGATTGGCGGGGCAAGAGACCCAGTACTTC. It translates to CASSPPGLAGQETQYF.

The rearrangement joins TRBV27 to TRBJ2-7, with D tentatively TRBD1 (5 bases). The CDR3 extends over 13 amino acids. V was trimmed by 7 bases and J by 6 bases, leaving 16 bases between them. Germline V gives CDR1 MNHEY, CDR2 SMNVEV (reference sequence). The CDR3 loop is CASTNQGALEQYF. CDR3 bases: TGTGCCAGCACCAACCAAGGGGCGCTCGAGCAGTACTTC.

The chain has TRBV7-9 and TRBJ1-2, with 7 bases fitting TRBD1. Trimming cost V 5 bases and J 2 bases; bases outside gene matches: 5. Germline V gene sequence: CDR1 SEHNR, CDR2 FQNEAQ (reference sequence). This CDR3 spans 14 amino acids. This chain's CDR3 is CASSPQTGNYGYTF. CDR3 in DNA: TGTGCCAGCAGCCCGCAGACAGGGAACTATGGCTACACCTTC. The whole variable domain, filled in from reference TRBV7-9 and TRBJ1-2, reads DTGVSQNPRHKITKRGQNVTFRCDPISEHNRLYWYRQTLGQGPEFLTYFQNEAQLEKSRLLSDRFSAERPKGSFSTLEIQRTEQGDSAMYLCASSPQTGNYGYTFGSGTRLTVV.

The DNA for the CDR3 is TGTGCCAGCAGCACGGTGGGCAACTACGAGCAGTACTTC. Translated, it gives CASSTVGNYEQYF. The chain carries TRBV14 and TRBJ2-7; unclear D gene. V lost 5 bases, J lost 3 bases, and 11 bases lay in between. The CDR3 runs to 13 residues. Germline V gene lookup returns CDR1 SGHDN and CDR2 FVKESK.